One sample yielded the 5 T cell receptor beta chains listed below, sequenced in a study of CD8 T cells in ankylosing spondylitis. MiXCR was run by TCRdb on the 5' RACE reads, yielding one entry per CDR3 protein. The table lists 39,000 or so distinct CDR3 sequences, approximately 3% of them singletons. The sequenced sample consisted of blood, either unsorted or a sorted T cell fraction (not recorded which). These receptors all come from a male donor with ankylosing spondylitis or in good health (not recorded which).

This clonotype came up many times. The CDR3 protein is CASSALRSTGELFF. The CDR3 region has the DNA TGTGCCAGCAGCGCCTTAAGATCTACCGGGGAGCTGTTTTTT. V is TRBV9 and J is TRBJ2-2; D unresolved. V lost 3 bases, J lost 5 bases, and 11 bases lay in between. The CDR3 has 14 residues. The germline V gene encodes CDR1 SGDLS and CDR2 YYNGEE.

This clonotype was counted many times. Mismatch with germline at one junction end may stem from a read error. The chain is built from TRBV9 and TRBJ2-2; 7 positions agree with TRBD2. Germline loops: CDR1 SGDLS, CDR2 YYNGEE. This CDR3 spans 16 amino acids. The CDR3 spells CASTVGGRANTGELFF. The CDR3 bases are TGTGCCAGCACCGTAGGAGGGAGGGCGAACACCGGGGAGCTGTTTTTT.

This clonotype was seen repeatedly, ten times or more. The chain joins TRBV9 to TRBJ1-5, with D unclear. Germline assignment: CDR1 SGDLS and CDR2 YYNGEE. Trimming took 4 bases from V and 3 from J, leaving 8 bases between them. The CDR3 spans 13 residues. The CDR3 DNA reads TGTGCCAGCAGCCGAATGGACAATCAGCCCCAGCATTTT. It translates to CASSRMDNQPQHF.

This clonotype was detected ten times or more. V gene TRBV9 combines with J gene TRBJ2-5; D is unresolved. The V end lost 0 bases, the J end lost 4 bases, and 13 bases lay between the germline ends. Germline-derived CDR1 and CDR2 are SGDLS and YYNGEE. CDR3 length: 15 amino acids. CDR3 residues: CASSVGSQSTETQYF. In DNA form, the CDR3 reads TGTGCCAGCAGCGTAGGGTCCCAGTCAACAGAGACCCAGTACTTC.

This clonotype appeared many times. V is TRBV9 and J is TRBJ1-1, with TRBD1 matching 8 bases. Germline V gene data show CDR1 as SGDLS and CDR2 as YYNGEE. The CDR3 has 14 amino acids. V was clipped by 4 bases and J by 4 bases; unmatched bases: 6. CDR3 DNA: TGTGCCAGCAGCAGAACAGGGGGAGGCACTGAAGCTTTCTTT. This codes for CASSRTGGGTEAFF.